One and the same sample provided the 5 T cell receptor beta chains below, sequenced in a study of cytomegalovirus exposure and HLA in healthy donors. Researchers ran the PCR with 60 Vbeta and 13 Jbeta primers. Here immunoSEQ multiplex PCR was the method, and the copy in TCRdb shows in-frame clones only, minus some. The sample comprises about 150,000 clones, 60% to 85% of which are singletons, and 5% to 6.5% rests with the top ten. Sequences were obtained from PBMCs. The receptors originated from a man aged 45-65 years in good health and CMV-seropositive.

The rearrangement links TRBV19 to TRBJ2-7; 7 positions agree with TRBD1. The germline V gene has CDR1 LNHDA and CDR2 SQIVND (reference sequence). The CDR3 is 11 residues long. After removal of 8 bases from V and 6 bases from J, the junction contained 4 bases not matched to a gene. The DNA for the CDR3 is TGTGCCAGTGGGAACAGGGGCGAGCAGTACTTC. This gives the protein CASGNRGEQYF.

This clone was seen a few times. This rearrangement joins TRBV28 to TRBJ1-6; TRBD1 is a possible D gene (6 bases). CDR1 is MDHEN and CDR2 is SYDVKM in the germline V gene. This CDR3 region has 15 residues. V dropped 4 bases and J dropped 7 bases, with 14 bases sitting between them. Here the CDR3 reads CASSSARGENSPLHF. In DNA, the CDR3 is TGTGCCAGCAGTTCCGCCAGGGGTGAGAATTCACCCCTCCACTTT.

V gene TRBV5-6 combines with J gene TRBJ1-1; D gene unclear. The CDR3 is 11 residues long. From germline, CDR1 is SGHDT and CDR2 YYEEEE. V shed 6 bases and J shed 7 bases, with 10 bases lying between them. CDR3 sequence: CASTFGVEAFF. The CDR3 bases are TGTGCCAGCACGTTCGGGGTTGAAGCTTTCTTT.

The gene calls are TRBV5-1 and TRBJ1-1; maybe TRBD1 (5 bases). CDR3 length equals 16 residues. CDR1 and CDR2 from the germline V gene are SGHRS and YFSETQ. The germline V and J ends were trimmed by 2 bases and 7 bases, with 21 bases remaining between them. CDR3 sequence (DNA): TGCGCCAGCAGCTTTTCCCCGGGAGTGAAGGGGAGTGAAGCTTTCTTT. This encodes CASSFSPGVKGSEAFF.

V usage is TRBV10-2 and J usage is TRBJ2-7; 9 bases agree with TRBD2. V trimming: 7 bases; J trimming: 2 bases; junction bases outside the gene matches: 9. Germline assignment: CDR1 WSHSY and CDR2 SAAADI. The CDR3 is made up of 15 amino acids. CDR3: CASTNNGGRAYEQYF. The CDR3 DNA reads TGCGCCAGCACCAACAATGGCGGGAGGGCCTACGAGCAGTACTTC.